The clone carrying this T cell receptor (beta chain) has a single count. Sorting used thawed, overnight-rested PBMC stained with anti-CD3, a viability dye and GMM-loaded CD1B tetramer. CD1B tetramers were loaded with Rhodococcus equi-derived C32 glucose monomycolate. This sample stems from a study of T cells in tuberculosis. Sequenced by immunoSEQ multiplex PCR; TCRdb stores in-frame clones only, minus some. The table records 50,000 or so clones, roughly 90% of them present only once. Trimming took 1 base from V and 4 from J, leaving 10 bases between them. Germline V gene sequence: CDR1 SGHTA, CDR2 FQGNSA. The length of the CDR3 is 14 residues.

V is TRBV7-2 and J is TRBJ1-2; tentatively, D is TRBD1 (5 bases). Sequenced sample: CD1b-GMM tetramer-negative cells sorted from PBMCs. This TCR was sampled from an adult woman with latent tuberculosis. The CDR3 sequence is CASSLVRQTYGYTF. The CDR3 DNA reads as TGTGCCAGCAGCTTAGTAAGACAGACCTATGGCTACACCTTC.